Below, one TCR beta chain is given with its context. This entry comes from a study of blood T cell repertoires in COVID-19. Study context: Acute and convalescent COVID-19 samples came from the United States, Italy and Spain. PBMCs, B-cell-depleted T cells, or T cells provided the cDNA or gDNA that made up the material.

The CDR3 is made up of 15 amino acids. Germline V lookup: CDR1 GTSNPN, CDR2 SVGIG (reference sequence). V was shortened by 2 bases and J by 0 bases, with 13 bases between the two germline ends. One Seattle source followed patients from active infection through their disease course. The protocol was immunoSEQ multiplex PCR, while the TCRdb copy is restricted to in-frame clones and leaves out a portion. The table has around 340,000 clones, about 86% seen once; the top ten hold about 7.1%. Sequences were obtained from peripheral blood. This chain links TRBV30 with TRBJ1-1; the D is unclear. The clonotype originates from a woman aged 55-69 years with COVID-19, enrolled during active disease. DNA for the CDR3: TGTGCCTGGAGTCTTGGAGTACGGCTGAACACTGAAGCTTTCTTT. Protein sequence: CAWSLGVRLNTEAFF.